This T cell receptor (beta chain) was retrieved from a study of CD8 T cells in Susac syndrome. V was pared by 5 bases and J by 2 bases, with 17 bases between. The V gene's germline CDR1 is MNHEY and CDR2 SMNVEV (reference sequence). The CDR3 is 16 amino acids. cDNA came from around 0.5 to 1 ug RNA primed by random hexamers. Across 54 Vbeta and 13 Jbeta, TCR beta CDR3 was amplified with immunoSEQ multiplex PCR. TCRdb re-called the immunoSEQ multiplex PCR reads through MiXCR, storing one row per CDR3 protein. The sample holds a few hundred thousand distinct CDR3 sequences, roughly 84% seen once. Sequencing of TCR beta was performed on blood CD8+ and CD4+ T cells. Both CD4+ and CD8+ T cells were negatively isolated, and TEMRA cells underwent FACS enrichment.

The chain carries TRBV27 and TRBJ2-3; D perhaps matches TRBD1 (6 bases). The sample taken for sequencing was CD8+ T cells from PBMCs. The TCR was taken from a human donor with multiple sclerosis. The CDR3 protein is CASSGSWDTLTDTQYF. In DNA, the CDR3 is TGTGCCAGCAGTGGAAGCTGGGACACCCTCACAGATACGCAGTATTTT.